The 8 T cell receptor beta chains below come from one sample, sequenced in a study of T-cell memory formation after mild COVID-19. TCRdb reprocessed the 5' RACE reads with MiXCR, giving one entry per CDR3 protein. The table has around 400,000 distinct CDR3 sequences, about 24% seen once. The specimen sequenced was PBMCs or a T cell subset sorted from them (not recorded which). The receptors were sampled from an adult woman who had mild COVID-19 (a few samples of this study predate the infection). Cell type and time point are not known.

This clonotype was counted between two and nine times. The chain carries TRBV7-3 and TRBJ1-6; D is unresolved. The germline V and J ends were trimmed by 5 bases and 8 bases, with 10 bases remaining between them. Germline CDR1 and CDR2: SGHTA and FQGTGA. The CDR3 length is 13 residues. Here the CDR3 reads CASSRYHDSPLHF. The DNA of the CDR3 is TGTGCCAGCAGCAGATACCATGATTCACCCCTCCACTTT. The whole variable domain, filled in from reference TRBV7-3 and TRBJ1-6, reads GAGVSQTPSNKVTEKGKYVELRCDPISGHTALYWYRQSLGQGPEFLIYFQGTGAADDSGLPNDRFFAVRPEGSVSTLKIQRTERGDSAVYLCASSRYHDSPLHFGNGTRLTVT.

This clonotype was seen a handful of times. The chain joins TRBV19 to TRBJ1-3; tentative D call: TRBD1 (5 bases). Trimming stripped 6 bases from V and 0 bases from J, with 12 bases between. CDR1 LNHDA and CDR2 SQIVND come from the germline V gene (reference sequence). CDR3 size: 15 residues. The CDR3 DNA is TGTGCCAGTAGCTGGGGCAGCAGCTCTGGAAACACCATATATTTT. The encoded protein is CASSWGSSSGNTIYF.

This clonotype was seen many times. The J gene is TRBJ2-3, the V gene TRBV3-1; TRBD2 agrees at 15 bases. CDR3 length: 17 residues. Germline V gives CDR1 LGHDT, CDR2 YNNKEL (reference sequence). V shed 2 bases, J shed 5 bases, and the junction held 5 bases outside the gene matches. The CDR3 loop is CASSQPRTSGRGDTQYF. CDR3 DNA: TGTGCCAGCAGCCAACCAAGGACTAGCGGGAGGGGAGATACGCAGTATTTT.

This clonotype occurred a few times. The chain uses TRBV2 and TRBJ1-2; the match to TRBD1 covers 7 bases. The V gene end was trimmed by 8 bases and the J gene end by 2 bases; junction bases not matched to a gene: 14. Germline lookup yields CDR1 SNHLY and CDR2 FYNNEI. The CDR3 consists of 16 residues. CDR3 region: CASGGDSLLLNYGYTF. The CDR3 bases are TGTGCCAGCGGGGGGGACAGCCTCCTTCTCAACTATGGCTACACCTTC. The variable domain in full, completed from reference TRBV2 and TRBJ1-2, reads EPEVTQTPSHQVTQMGQEVILRCVPISNHLYFYWYRQILGQKVEFLVSFYNNEISEKSEIFDDQFSVERPDGSNFTLKIRSTKLEDSAMYFCASGGDSLLLNYGYTFGSGTRLTVV.

This clonotype was recorded a few times. The chain uses TRBV7-8 and TRBJ1-5; D not certain. CDR3 length: 16 residues. The germline V gene has CDR1 SGHVS and CDR2 FQNEAQ. Trimming took off 2 bases at V and 2 bases at J, with 13 bases between the two ends. The CDR3 sequence is CASSLSPDYGNQPQHF. In DNA form, the CDR3 reads TGTGCCAGCAGCTTAAGTCCGGATTACGGCAATCAGCCCCAGCATTTT.

The rearrangement uses TRBV7-9 and TRBJ2-7; 11 bases map to TRBD2. The CDR3 extends over 17 amino acids. V lost 1 base to trimming and J lost 0 bases; unmatched junction nucleotides: 5. CDR1 is SEHNR, CDR2 FQNEAQ, per germline (reference sequence). The chain's CDR3 is CASSLGGLADNSYEQYF. The CDR3 DNA reads as TGTGCCAGCAGCTTAGGGGGACTAGCGGATAACTCCTACGAGCAGTACTTC.

This clonotype was seen more than once but under ten times. This rearrangement joins TRBV11-2 to TRBJ1-2; D is uncertain. CDR3 size: 14 residues. Trimming took off 1 base at V and 8 bases at J, with 14 bases between the two ends. The germline gives CDR1 SGHAT, CDR2 FQNNGV. The CDR3: CASSLATASRGYTF. The CDR3 nucleotides read TGTGCCAGCAGCTTAGCCACAGCATCGAGGGGCTACACCTTC.

V and J are TRBV27 and TRBJ2-7; D unclear. V was shortened by 6 bases and J by 0 bases, with 12 bases between the two germline ends. This CDR3 spans 14 amino acids. The germline gives CDR1 MNHEY, CDR2 SMNVEV (reference sequence). The CDR3 region is CASSTERFSYEQYF. The CDR3 nucleotides read TGTGCCAGCAGCACCGAACGGTTCTCCTACGAGCAGTACTTC.